These T cell receptor beta chains were read from a single sample in a study of cytomegalovirus exposure and HLA in healthy donors. Produced via immunoSEQ multiplex PCR; TCRdb's table is partial and in-frame only. The data show about 140,000 clones, 9.4% seen once. Sequencing used PBMCs. The receptors here all came from a male donor in good health and CMV-seronegative. Both conserved end residues are part of each CDR3. The order of the fields is J gene, CDR3 length, clone size, V gene, D gene, CDR3 DNA, CDR3 protein. D genes are given only for firm matches. Size is omitted from some rows. Given values are once, few, many or a class for expanded clones.

j_call: TRBJ1-6
cdr3_length: 14
clone_size: few
v_call: TRBV27
d_call: TRBD1
cdr3_nt: TGTGCCAGCAGTATCGACAGGGGCAATTCACCCCTCCACTTT
cdr3_aa: CASSIDRGNSPLHF

j_call: TRBJ2-5
cdr3_length: 14
clone_size: few
v_call: TRBV6-1
d_call: -
cdr3_nt: TGTGCCAGCAGTGTTACAGGGAGCCAAGAGACCCAGTACTTC
cdr3_aa: CASSVTGSQETQYF

j_call: TRBJ2-3
cdr3_length: 15
clone_size: -
v_call: TRBV18
d_call: -
cdr3_nt: TGTGCCAGCTCACCCCTTGAGGTGGGCACAGATACGCAGTATTTT
cdr3_aa: CASSPLEVGTDTQYF

j_call: TRBJ1-1
cdr3_length: 13
clone_size: -
v_call: TRBV19
d_call: TRBD1
cdr3_nt: TGTGCCAGTAAGGAGACAGGGTCCACTGAAGCTTTCTTT
cdr3_aa: CASKETGSTEAFF

j_call: TRBJ1-6
cdr3_length: 15
clone_size: -
v_call: TRBV28
d_call: TRBD1
cdr3_nt: TGTGCCAGCAGTTTATTAGGGACAGCTAATTCACCCCTCCACTTT
cdr3_aa: CASSLLGTANSPLHF

j_call: TRBJ2-1
cdr3_length: 15
clone_size: -
v_call: TRBV21-1
d_call: -
cdr3_nt: TGTGCCAGCAGCAATCCTAGCGGGGTGTACAATGAGCAGTTCTTC
cdr3_aa: CASSNPSGVYNEQFF

j_call: TRBJ1-4
cdr3_length: 15
clone_size: -
v_call: TRBV5-1
d_call: -
cdr3_nt: TGCGCCAGCAGCGGCAGCCGGAGGACTAATGAAAAACTGTTTTTT
cdr3_aa: CASSGSRRTNEKLFF

j_call: TRBJ2-7
cdr3_length: 14
clone_size: few
v_call: TRBV7-9
d_call: -
cdr3_nt: TGTGCCAGCACGGACGTAGCGTCCTACTACGAGCAGTACTTC
cdr3_aa: CASTDVASYYEQYF

j_call: TRBJ1-1
cdr3_length: 15
clone_size: few
v_call: TRBV5-6
d_call: TRBD1
cdr3_nt: TGTGCCAGCAGCTACTGGACAGGGACGAACACTGAAGCTTTCTTT
cdr3_aa: CASSYWTGTNTEAFF

j_call: TRBJ2-7
cdr3_length: 15
clone_size: -
v_call: TRBV4-3
d_call: -
cdr3_nt: TGCGCCAGCAGCCAAGGGGCTGGGGCTCCCTACGAGCAGTACTTC
cdr3_aa: CASSQGAGAPYEQYF

j_call: TRBJ2-3
cdr3_length: 16
clone_size: few
v_call: TRBV6-5
d_call: TRBD2
cdr3_nt: TGTGCCAGCAGTTATACCCTAGCGGGAGGCACAGATACGCAGTATTTT
cdr3_aa: CASSYTLAGGTDTQYF

j_call: TRBJ2-5
cdr3_length: 15
clone_size: few
v_call: TRBV5-1
d_call: TRBD1
cdr3_nt: TGCGCCAGCAGCTTGGGGGACAGGGACCAAGAGACCCAGTACTTC
cdr3_aa: CASSLGDRDQETQYF

j_call: TRBJ2-7
cdr3_length: 14
clone_size: few
v_call: TRBV5-1
d_call: TRBD2
cdr3_nt: TGCGCCAGCAGGTTGGGGGGAGGGTACTACGAGCAGTACTTC
cdr3_aa: CASRLGGGYYEQYF

j_call: TRBJ2-6
cdr3_length: 15
clone_size: -
v_call: TRBV7-2
d_call: -
cdr3_nt: TGTGCCAGCAGGCCGGACAGCTCTGGGGCCAACGTCCTGACTTTC
cdr3_aa: CASRPDSSGANVLTF

j_call: TRBJ1-1
cdr3_length: 14
clone_size: few
v_call: TRBV10-3
d_call: -
cdr3_nt: TGTGCCATCAGGGGGGGTGGTAGGAACACTGAAGCTTTCTTT
cdr3_aa: CAIRGGGRNTEAFF

j_call: TRBJ2-6
cdr3_length: 15
clone_size: -
v_call: TRBV10-1
d_call: -
cdr3_nt: TGCGCCAGCAGTGATGACAGCTCTGGGGCCAACGTCCTGACTTTC
cdr3_aa: CASSDDSSGANVLTF

j_call: TRBJ2-2
cdr3_length: 17
clone_size: few
v_call: TRBV6-1
d_call: TRBD2
cdr3_nt: TGTGCCAGCAGTGAACGGGACTACTTAATGAACACCGGGGAGCTGTTTTTT
cdr3_aa: CASSERDYLMNTGELFF

j_call: TRBJ2-5
cdr3_length: 11
clone_size: -
v_call: TRBV28
d_call: -
cdr3_nt: TGTGCCAGCAGTTTGCAGGAGACCCAGTACTTC
cdr3_aa: CASSLQETQYF

j_call: TRBJ2-3
cdr3_length: 16
clone_size: few
v_call: TRBV7-3
d_call: TRBD2
cdr3_nt: TGTGCCAGCAGCTACGGGCTAGCGGGAGGGGAGGATACGCAGTATTTT
cdr3_aa: CASSYGLAGGEDTQYF

j_call: TRBJ1-1
cdr3_length: 16
clone_size: -
v_call: TRBV11-3
d_call: -
cdr3_nt: TGTGCCAGCAGCTTAGATGGTAGCAGGGGTGACACTGAAGCTTTCTTT
cdr3_aa: CASSLDGSRGDTEAFF

j_call: TRBJ1-6
cdr3_length: 14
clone_size: -
v_call: TRBV30
d_call: -
cdr3_nt: TGTGCCTGGAGCCGACGGGGGGGCACTTCACCCCTCCACTTT
cdr3_aa: CAWSRRGGTSPLHF

j_call: TRBJ1-1
cdr3_length: 15
clone_size: few
v_call: TRBV28
d_call: -
cdr3_nt: TGTGCCAGCAGCGATCCAAGGGGGACGGACACTGAAGCTTTCTTT
cdr3_aa: CASSDPRGTDTEAFF

j_call: TRBJ2-5
cdr3_length: 15
clone_size: few
v_call: TRBV4-1
d_call: TRBD1
cdr3_nt: TGCGCCAGCAGCCAAGGACAGGGGTACCAAGAGACCCAGTACTTC
cdr3_aa: CASSQGQGYQETQYF

j_call: TRBJ2-3
cdr3_length: 13
clone_size: few
v_call: TRBV6-5
d_call: -
cdr3_nt: TGTGCCAGCAGTTTCAGTCGCACAGATACGCAGTATTTT
cdr3_aa: CASSFSRTDTQYF

j_call: TRBJ2-7
cdr3_length: 15
clone_size: -
v_call: TRBV4-3
d_call: -
cdr3_nt: TGCGCCAGCAGCCAAGAATCTTATAGATCCTACGAGCAGTACTTC
cdr3_aa: CASSQESYRSYEQYF

j_call: TRBJ1-5
cdr3_length: 15
clone_size: -
v_call: TRBV10-3
d_call: -
cdr3_nt: TGTGCCATCAGTGAATCCGGTCCGAGCAATCAGCCCCAGCATTTT
cdr3_aa: CAISESGPSNQPQHF

j_call: TRBJ2-3
cdr3_length: 18
clone_size: -
v_call: TRBV6-4
d_call: TRBD2
cdr3_nt: TGTGCCAGCACAGTCGAGGGATCGGGACTATCTAGCACAGATACGCAGTATTTT
cdr3_aa: CASTVEGSGLSSTDTQYF

j_call: TRBJ2-5
cdr3_length: 12
clone_size: few
v_call: TRBV5-4
d_call: -
cdr3_nt: TGTGCCAGCAGCCTAGAGCTAGAGACCCAGTACTTC
cdr3_aa: CASSLELETQYF

j_call: TRBJ2-7
cdr3_length: 13
clone_size: -
v_call: TRBV2
d_call: TRBD2
cdr3_nt: TGTGCCAGCAGTTTGGGGGGGGTCCACGAGCAGTACTTC
cdr3_aa: CASSLGGVHEQYF

j_call: TRBJ1-6
cdr3_length: 20
clone_size: -
v_call: TRBV11-2
d_call: -
cdr3_nt: TGTGCCAGCAGCTTAGATGGCTACAGTCTTCTAAGCTCCTATAATTCACCCCTCCACTTT
cdr3_aa: CASSLDGYSLLSSYNSPLHF

j_call: TRBJ2-7
cdr3_length: 15
clone_size: few
v_call: TRBV9
d_call: TRBD2
cdr3_nt: TGTGCCAGCAGCGTAGACGGGGGGGTACCCTACGAGCAGTACTTC
cdr3_aa: CASSVDGGVPYEQYF

j_call: TRBJ2-2
cdr3_length: 16
clone_size: few
v_call: TRBV4-3
d_call: TRBD2
cdr3_nt: TGCGCCAGCAGCCAAGATCGAGCCGGGGGGGCCGGGGAGCTGTTTTTT
cdr3_aa: CASSQDRAGGAGELFF

j_call: TRBJ1-1
cdr3_length: 13
clone_size: -
v_call: TRBV6-5
d_call: -
cdr3_nt: TGTGCCAGCAGGGTCCGAGCGAACACTGAAGCTTTCTTT
cdr3_aa: CASRVRANTEAFF

j_call: TRBJ2-2
cdr3_length: 17
clone_size: few
v_call: TRBV2
d_call: -
cdr3_nt: TGTGCCAGCAGAGAAGACAGGTCCCTCCAACGCACCGGGGAGCTGTTTTTT
cdr3_aa: CASREDRSLQRTGELFF

j_call: TRBJ1-1
cdr3_length: 14
clone_size: -
v_call: TRBV28
d_call: -
cdr3_nt: TGTGCCAGCAGTCAACCGGGGGGGAACACTGAAGCTTTCTTT
cdr3_aa: CASSQPGGNTEAFF

j_call: TRBJ2-3
cdr3_length: 16
clone_size: -
v_call: TRBV5-6
d_call: -
cdr3_nt: TGTGCCAGCAGCTTGGCCGGTAGCGGCAGCACAGATACGCAGTATTTT
cdr3_aa: CASSLAGSGSTDTQYF

j_call: TRBJ1-4
cdr3_length: 15
clone_size: few
v_call: TRBV4-1
d_call: -
cdr3_nt: TGCGCCAGCAGCCAGATTACAGGGACTAATGAAAAACTGTTTTTT
cdr3_aa: CASSQITGTNEKLFF

j_call: TRBJ2-7
cdr3_length: 13
clone_size: few
v_call: TRBV29-1
d_call: -
cdr3_nt: TGCAGCGTTGAAGAGGACAGCTCCTACGAGCAGTACTTC
cdr3_aa: CSVEEDSSYEQYF

j_call: TRBJ1-1
cdr3_length: 13
clone_size: -
v_call: TRBV7-3
d_call: -
cdr3_nt: TGTGCCAGCAGCTTCCGACGGAGTACGGAAGCTTTCTTT
cdr3_aa: CASSFRRSTEAFF

j_call: TRBJ2-2
cdr3_length: 15
clone_size: few
v_call: TRBV28
d_call: -
cdr3_nt: TGTGCCAGCAGTTTGGAGGGACCGAGCACCGGGGAGCTGTTTTTT
cdr3_aa: CASSLEGPSTGELFF

j_call: TRBJ2-5
cdr3_length: 16
clone_size: few
v_call: TRBV7-2
d_call: -
cdr3_nt: TGTGCCAGCAGCTTAGGGACAGCGCCCGGCCAAGAGACCCAGTACTTC
cdr3_aa: CASSLGTAPGQETQYF

j_call: TRBJ2-5
cdr3_length: 13
clone_size: -
v_call: TRBV7-2
d_call: -
cdr3_nt: TGTGCCAGCAGCTTAGGGCGGGGTTGGGAGCAGTACTTC
cdr3_aa: CASSLGRGWEQYF